Only one count was recorded for the clone carrying this T cell receptor beta chain. This table comes from immunoSEQ multiplex PCR, and its TCRdb copy is limited to in-frame clones, with some not included. Here the sample spans some 370,000 clones, roughly 90% being singletons. The sample comes from a study of blood T cell repertoires in COVID-19. CDR1 SNHLY and CDR2 FYNNEI come from the germline V gene. V was pared by 3 bases and J by 3 bases, with 4 bases of the junction left unmatched. This CDR3 is built from 15 residues. Sequenced input: peripheral blood. This TCR was recovered from a man aged 18-30 years with active or convalescent COVID-19. The rearrangement uses TRBV2 and TRBJ2-3, with 9 bases aligning to TRBD1. The CDR3 sequence: CASSDPGTGTDTQYF. The CDR3 DNA sequence: TGTGCCAGCAGTGATCCCGGGACAGGGACAGATACGCAGTATTTT.